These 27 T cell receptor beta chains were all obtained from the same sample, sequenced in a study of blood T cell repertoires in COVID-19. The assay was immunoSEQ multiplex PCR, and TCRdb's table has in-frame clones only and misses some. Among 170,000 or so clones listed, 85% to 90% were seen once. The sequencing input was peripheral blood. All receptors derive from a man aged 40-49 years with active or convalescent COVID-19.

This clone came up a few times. The CDR3 coding sequence is TGTGCCAGCAGCTTAGGACAGCAAGAGACCCAGTACTTC. This codes for CASSLGQQETQYF. The chain recombines TRBV11-3 with TRBJ2-5; TRBD1 might be the D (5 bases). The V end lost 1 base, the J end lost 2 bases, and 5 bases lay between the germline ends. There are 13 residues in the CDR3. Germline V gene data show CDR1 as SGHNT and CDR2 as YENEEA.

In DNA, the CDR3 is TGTGCCATCAGTGAGTCGACAGGGACAGGGGGCTCTGAAGCTTTCTTT. This sequence encodes CAISESTGTGGSEAFF. This chain connects TRBV10-3 to TRBJ1-1; 12 bases are a match to TRBD1. The germline CDR1 and CDR2 sequences are ENHRY and SYGVKD. The trim removed 0 bases at V and 6 bases at J, leaving 5 bases unmatched. The CDR3 runs 16 residues.

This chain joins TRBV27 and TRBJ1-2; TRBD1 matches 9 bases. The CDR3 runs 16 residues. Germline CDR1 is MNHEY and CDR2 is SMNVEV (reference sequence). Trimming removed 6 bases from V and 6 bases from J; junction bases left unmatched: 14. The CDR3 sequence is CASRTGKDRGLDGYTF. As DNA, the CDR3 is TGTGCCAGCAGGACGGGGAAAGACAGGGGGTTGGATGGCTACACCTTC.

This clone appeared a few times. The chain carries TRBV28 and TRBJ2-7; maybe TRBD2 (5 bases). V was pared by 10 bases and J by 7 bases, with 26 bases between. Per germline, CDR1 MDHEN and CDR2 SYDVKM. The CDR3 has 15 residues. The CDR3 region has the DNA TGTGCCACCTCTCTCCAGGACGCGGGTGATGAGGAGCAGTACTTC. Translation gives CATSLQDAGDEEQYF.

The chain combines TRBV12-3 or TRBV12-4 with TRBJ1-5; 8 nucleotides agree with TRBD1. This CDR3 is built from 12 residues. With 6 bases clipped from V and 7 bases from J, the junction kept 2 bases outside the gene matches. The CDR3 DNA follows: TGTGCCAGCAGCAGGGGGCGCCAGCCCCAGCATTTT. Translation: CASSRGRQPQHF.

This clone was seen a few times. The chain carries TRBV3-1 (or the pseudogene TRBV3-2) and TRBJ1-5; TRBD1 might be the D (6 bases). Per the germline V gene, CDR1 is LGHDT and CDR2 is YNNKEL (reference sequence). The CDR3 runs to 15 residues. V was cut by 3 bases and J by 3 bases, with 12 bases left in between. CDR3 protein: CASSQGRGFNQPQHF. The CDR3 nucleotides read TGTGCCAGCAGCCAGGGCAGGGGATTCAATCAGCCCCAGCATTTT.

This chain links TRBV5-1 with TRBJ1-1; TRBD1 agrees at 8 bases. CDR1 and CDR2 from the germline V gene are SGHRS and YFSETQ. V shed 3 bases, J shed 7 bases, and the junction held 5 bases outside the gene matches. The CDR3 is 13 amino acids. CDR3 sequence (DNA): TGCGCCAGCAGCTCGCTCGGACAGGGTGAAGCTTTCTTT. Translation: CASSSLGQGEAFF.

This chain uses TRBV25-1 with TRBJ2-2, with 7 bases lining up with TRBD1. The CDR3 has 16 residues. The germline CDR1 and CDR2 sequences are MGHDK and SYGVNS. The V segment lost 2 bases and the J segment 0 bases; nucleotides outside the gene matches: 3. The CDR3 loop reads CASSELGQTNTGELFF. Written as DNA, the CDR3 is TGTGCCAGCAGTGAACTGGGACAGACGAACACCGGGGAGCTGTTTTTT.

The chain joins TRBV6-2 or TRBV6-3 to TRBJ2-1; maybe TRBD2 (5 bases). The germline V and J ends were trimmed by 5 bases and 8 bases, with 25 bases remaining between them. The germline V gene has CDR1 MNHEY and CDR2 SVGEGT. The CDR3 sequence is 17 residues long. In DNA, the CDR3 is TGTGCCAGCAGTACAAGACTACCGCCCCGGTTGGCGGATGAGCAGTTCTTC. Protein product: CASSTRLPPRLADEQFF.

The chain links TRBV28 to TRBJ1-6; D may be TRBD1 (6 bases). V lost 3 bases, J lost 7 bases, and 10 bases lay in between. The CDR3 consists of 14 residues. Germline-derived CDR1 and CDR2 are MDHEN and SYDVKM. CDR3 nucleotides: TGTGCCAGCAGTTTTGGGGGCAAGAATTCACCCCTCCACTTT. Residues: CASSFGGKNSPLHF.

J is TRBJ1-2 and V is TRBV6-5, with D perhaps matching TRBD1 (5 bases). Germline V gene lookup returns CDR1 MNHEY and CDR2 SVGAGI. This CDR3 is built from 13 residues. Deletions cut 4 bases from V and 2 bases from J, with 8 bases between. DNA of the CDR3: TGTGCCAGCAGTTTTACAGGAAACTATGGCTACACCTTC. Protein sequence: CASSFTGNYGYTF.

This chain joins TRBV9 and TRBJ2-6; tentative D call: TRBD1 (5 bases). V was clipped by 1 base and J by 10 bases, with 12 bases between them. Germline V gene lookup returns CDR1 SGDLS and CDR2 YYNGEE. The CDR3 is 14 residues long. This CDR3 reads CASSVRPSGNVLTF. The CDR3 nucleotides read TGTGCCAGCAGCGTACGCCCTTCAGGGAACGTCCTGACTTTC. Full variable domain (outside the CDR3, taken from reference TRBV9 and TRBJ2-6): DSGVTQTPKHLITATGQRVTLRCSPRSGDLSVYWYQQSLDQGLQFLIQYYNGEERAKGNILERFSAQQFPDLHSELNLSSLELGDSALYFCASSVRPSGNVLTFGAGSRLTVL.

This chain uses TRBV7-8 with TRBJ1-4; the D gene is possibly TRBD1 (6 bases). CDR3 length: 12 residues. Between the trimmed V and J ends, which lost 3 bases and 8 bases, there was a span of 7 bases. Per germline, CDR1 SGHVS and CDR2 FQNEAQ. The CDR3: CASSFDREKLFF. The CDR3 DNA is TGTGCCAGCAGCTTTGACAGGGAAAAACTGTTTTTT.

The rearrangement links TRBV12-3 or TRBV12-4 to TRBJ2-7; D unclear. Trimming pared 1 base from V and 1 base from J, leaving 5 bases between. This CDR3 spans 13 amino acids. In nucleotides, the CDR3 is TGTGCCAGCAGTTTAGGGGCTTCCTACGAGCAGTACTTC. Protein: CASSLGASYEQYF.

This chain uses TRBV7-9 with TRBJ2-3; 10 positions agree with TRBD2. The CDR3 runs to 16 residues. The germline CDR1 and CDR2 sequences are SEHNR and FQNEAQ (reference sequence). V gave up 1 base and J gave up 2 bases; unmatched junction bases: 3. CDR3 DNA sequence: TGTGCCAGCAGCTTAGGTAGCGGGGGGCTCACAGATACGCAGTATTTT. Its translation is CASSLGSGGLTDTQYF. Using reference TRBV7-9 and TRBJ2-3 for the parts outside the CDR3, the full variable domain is DTGVSQNPRHKITKRGQNVTFRCDPISEHNRLYWYRQTLGQGPEFLTYFQNEAQLEKSRLLSDRFSAERPKGSFSTLEIQRTEQGDSAMYLCASSLGSGGLTDTQYFGPGTRLTVL.

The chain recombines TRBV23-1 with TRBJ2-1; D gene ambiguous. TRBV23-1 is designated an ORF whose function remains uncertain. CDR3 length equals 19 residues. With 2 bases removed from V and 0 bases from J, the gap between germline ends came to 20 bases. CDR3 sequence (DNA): TGCGCCAGCAGTCAAATCGCTCGCGACATACCCTACTCCTACAATGAGCAGTTCTTC. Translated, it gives CASSQIARDIPYSYNEQFF.

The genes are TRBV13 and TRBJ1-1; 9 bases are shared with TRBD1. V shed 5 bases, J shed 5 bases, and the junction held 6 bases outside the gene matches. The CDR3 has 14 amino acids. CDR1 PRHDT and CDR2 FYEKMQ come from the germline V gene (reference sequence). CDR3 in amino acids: CASSVGDRATEAFF. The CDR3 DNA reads TGTGCCAGCAGCGTGGGGGACAGGGCTACTGAAGCTTTCTTT.

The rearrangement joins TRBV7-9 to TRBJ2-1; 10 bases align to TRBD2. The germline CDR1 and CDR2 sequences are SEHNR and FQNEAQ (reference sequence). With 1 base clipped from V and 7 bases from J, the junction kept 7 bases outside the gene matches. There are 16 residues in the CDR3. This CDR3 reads CASSLEGLAGVNEQFF. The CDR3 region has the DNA TGTGCCAGCAGCTTAGAGGGTCTAGCGGGGGTAAATGAGCAGTTCTTC.

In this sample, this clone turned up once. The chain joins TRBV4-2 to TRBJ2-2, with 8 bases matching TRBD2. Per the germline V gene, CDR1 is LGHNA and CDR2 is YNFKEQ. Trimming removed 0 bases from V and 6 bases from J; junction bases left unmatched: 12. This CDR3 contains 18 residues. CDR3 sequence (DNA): TGTGCCAGCAGCCAAGAGACGGGGCCTAGCGGGCCGGCCGGGGAGCTGTTTTTT. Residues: CASSQETGPSGPAGELFF.

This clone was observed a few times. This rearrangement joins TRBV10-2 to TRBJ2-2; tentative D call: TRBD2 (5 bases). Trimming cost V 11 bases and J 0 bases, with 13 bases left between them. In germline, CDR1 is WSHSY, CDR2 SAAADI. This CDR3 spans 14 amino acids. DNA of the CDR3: TGCGCCTCAAAAGCGGAGACGAACACCGGGGAGCTGTTTTTT. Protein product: CASKAETNTGELFF.

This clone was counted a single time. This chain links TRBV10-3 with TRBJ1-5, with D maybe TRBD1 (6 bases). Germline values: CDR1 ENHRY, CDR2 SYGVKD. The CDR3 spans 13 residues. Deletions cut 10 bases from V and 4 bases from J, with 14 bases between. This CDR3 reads CATHRERNQPQHF. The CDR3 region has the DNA TGTGCCACCCACAGGGAACGGAATCAGCCCCAGCATTTT.

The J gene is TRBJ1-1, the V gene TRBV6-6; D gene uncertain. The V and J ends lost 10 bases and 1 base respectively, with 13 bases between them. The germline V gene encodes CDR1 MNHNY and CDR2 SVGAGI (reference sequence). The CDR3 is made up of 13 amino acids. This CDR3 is CATLWGANTEAFF. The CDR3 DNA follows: TGTGCCACCCTTTGGGGAGCGAACACTGAAGCTTTCTTT.

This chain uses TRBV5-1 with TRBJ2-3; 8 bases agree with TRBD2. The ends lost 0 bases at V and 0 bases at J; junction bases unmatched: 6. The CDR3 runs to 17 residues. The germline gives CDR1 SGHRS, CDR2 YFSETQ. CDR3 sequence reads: CASSLAVSGTSTDTQYF. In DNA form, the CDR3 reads TGCGCCAGCAGCTTGGCCGTTAGCGGGACTAGCACAGATACGCAGTATTTT.

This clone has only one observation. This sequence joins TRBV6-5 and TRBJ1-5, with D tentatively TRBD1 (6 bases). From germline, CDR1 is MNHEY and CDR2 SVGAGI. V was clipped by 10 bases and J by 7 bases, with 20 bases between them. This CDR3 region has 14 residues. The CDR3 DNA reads TGTGCCACCTGGGAACAGGGAAATGGCCAGCCCCAGCATTTT. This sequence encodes CATWEQGNGQPQHF.

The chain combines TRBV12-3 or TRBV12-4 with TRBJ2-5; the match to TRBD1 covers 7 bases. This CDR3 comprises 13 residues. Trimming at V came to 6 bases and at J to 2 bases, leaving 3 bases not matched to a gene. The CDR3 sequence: CASRPTGQETQYF. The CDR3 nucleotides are TGTGCCAGCAGACCGACAGGGCAAGAGACCCAGTACTTC.

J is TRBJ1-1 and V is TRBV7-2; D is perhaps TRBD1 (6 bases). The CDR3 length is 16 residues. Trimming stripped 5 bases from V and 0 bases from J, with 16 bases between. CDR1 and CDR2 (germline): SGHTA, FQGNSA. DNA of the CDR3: TGTGCCAGCAGCCTAGACGCGGGGGCTATGAACACTGAAGCTTTCTTT. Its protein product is CASSLDAGAMNTEAFF.

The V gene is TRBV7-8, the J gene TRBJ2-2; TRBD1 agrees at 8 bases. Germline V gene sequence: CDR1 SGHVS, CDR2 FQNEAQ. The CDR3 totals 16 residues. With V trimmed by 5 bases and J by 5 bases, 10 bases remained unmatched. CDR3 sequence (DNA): TGTGCCAGCAGCCTAACACGGACAGGGAGGACCGGGGAGCTGTTTTTT. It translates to CASSLTRTGRTGELFF.